This note documents a single TCR beta chain sequence. Its antigen is as yet unknown. Germline loops: CDR1 SGHTA, CDR2 FQGNSA. The CDR3 has 14 residues. V was cut by 3 bases and J by 2 bases, with 8 bases left in between. This sample is drawn from a study of T cell responses to AZD1222 COVID-19 vaccine. Study results and limitations: Close to half of spike-specific TCRs reportedly recognize unmutated variant regions. Donors were chiefly white British, with a greater number of females, and clonal diversity was perhaps underestimated. Vaccine-associated CD4 TCRs spanned spike, dominant at 160-218 and 743-854.

Sequencing used immunoSEQ multiplex PCR; TCRdb keeps in-frame clones, though not all of them. Altogether around 140,000 clones are present, roughly 90% being singletons, with the ten largest covering 6.3%. The source was peripheral blood, collected on day 0 of AZD1222 vaccination. V and J are TRBV7-2 and TRBJ1-3; D uncertain. This TCR was sampled from an adult in good health. Here the CDR3 reads CASSLGGTGNTIYF. DNA for the CDR3: TGTGCCAGCAGCTTGGGTGGGACTGGAAACACCATATATTTT.